The clone carrying this TCR beta chain has only a few counts. Its antigen is still unknown. The CDR3 loop spans 15 amino acids. V gave up 7 bases and J gave up 9 bases; unmatched junction bases: 13. The germline V gene encodes CDR1 LGHDT and CDR2 YNNKEL (reference sequence). The data belong to a study of early T cells in non-severe SARS-CoV-2 infection. On the study more broadly: From unsorted whole blood, bulk RNA was sequenced, and the chains remained unpaired. The study's findings and limits: The matching step, a VDJdb search, favored anti-spike CD8 responses and missed private and CD4 specificities.

Individual cDNA molecules were tagged with unique molecular identifiers, the study reported. TCRdb analysed the 5' RACE reads with MiXCR anew, one entry per CDR3 protein. The sample has tens of thousands of distinct CDR3 sequences, 7% to 10% seen once. Sequencing was performed on whole blood. The source of this sequence is an adult who was a healthcare worker with PCR-confirmed SARS-CoV-2 infection or an uninfected control (not recorded which). This rearrangement joins TRBV3-1 to TRBJ2-1; TRBD1 aligns across 9 bases. CDR3 region: CASTHHLDRGVEQFF. DNA of the CDR3: TGTGCCAGCACCCATCACTTGGACAGGGGTGTTGAGCAGTTCTTC.